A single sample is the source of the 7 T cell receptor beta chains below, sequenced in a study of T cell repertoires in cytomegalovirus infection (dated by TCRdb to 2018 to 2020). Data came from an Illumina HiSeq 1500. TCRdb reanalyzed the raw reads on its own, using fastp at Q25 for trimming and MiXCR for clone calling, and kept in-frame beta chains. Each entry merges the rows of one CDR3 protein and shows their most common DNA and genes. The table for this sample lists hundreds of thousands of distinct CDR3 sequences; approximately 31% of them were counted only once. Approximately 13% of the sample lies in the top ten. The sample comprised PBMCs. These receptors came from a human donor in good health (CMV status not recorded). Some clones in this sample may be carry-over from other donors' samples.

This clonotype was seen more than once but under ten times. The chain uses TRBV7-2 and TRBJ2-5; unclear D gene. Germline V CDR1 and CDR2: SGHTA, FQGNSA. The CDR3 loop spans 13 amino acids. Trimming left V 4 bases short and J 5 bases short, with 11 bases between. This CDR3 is CASSYKSQETQYF. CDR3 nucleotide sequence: TGTGCCAGCAGCTACAAGAGTCAGGAGACCCAGTACTTC.

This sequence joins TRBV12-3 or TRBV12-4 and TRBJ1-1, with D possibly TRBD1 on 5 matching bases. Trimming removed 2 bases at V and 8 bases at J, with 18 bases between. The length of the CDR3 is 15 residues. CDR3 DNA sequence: TGTGCCAGCAGTTTACCGCAGGGAGGCGTATTGGAAGCTTTCTTT. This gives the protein CASSLPQGGVLEAFF.

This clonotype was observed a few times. In DNA, the CDR3 is TGTGCCATCAGTGAGTCGGGGCCCGGACAGGGTGGGGGCGAGCAGTACTTC. It yields the protein CAISESGPGQGGGEQYF. The chain recombines TRBV10-3 with TRBJ2-7, with 8 bases lining up with TRBD1. The germline V gene has CDR1 ENHRY and CDR2 SYGVKD. J lost 6 bases, V lost 0 bases, and 13 bases had no gene match. The CDR3 is 17 residues long.

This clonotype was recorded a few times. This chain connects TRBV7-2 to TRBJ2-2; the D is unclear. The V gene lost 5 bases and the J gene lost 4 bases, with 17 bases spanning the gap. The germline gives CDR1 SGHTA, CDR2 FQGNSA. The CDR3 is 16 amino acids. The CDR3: CASSPLIGMSTGELFF. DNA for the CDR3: TGTGCCAGCAGCCCACTTATAGGGATGAGCACCGGGGAGCTGTTTTTT.

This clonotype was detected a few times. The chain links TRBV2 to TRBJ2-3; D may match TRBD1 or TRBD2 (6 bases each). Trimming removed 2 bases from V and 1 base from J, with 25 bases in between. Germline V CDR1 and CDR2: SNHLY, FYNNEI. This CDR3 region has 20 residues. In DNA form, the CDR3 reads TGTGCCAGCAGTGAAATGGGGGCAGGAATCGCCGGGAGTGGCACAGATACGCAGTATTTT. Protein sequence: CASSEMGAGIAGSGTDTQYF.

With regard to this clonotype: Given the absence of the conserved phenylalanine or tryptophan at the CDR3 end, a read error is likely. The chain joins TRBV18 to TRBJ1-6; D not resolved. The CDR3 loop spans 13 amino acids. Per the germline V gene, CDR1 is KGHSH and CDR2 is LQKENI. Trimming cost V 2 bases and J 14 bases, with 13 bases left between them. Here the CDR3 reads CASSPADSEALHL. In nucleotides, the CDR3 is TGTGCCAGCTCACCAGCCGACTCGGAGGCCCTCCACTTG.

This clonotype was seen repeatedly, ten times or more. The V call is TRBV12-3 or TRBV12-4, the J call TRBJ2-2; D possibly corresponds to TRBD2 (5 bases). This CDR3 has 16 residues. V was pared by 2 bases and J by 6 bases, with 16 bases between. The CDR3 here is CASSLLRLAYAGELFF. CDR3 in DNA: TGTGCCAGCAGTTTACTCAGGCTAGCTTACGCCGGGGAGCTGTTTTTT.